The 8 T cell receptor beta chains reported below all come from one sample, sequenced in a study of post-analysis software for immune sequencing data. Study-wide results and limits: Patients used a few TRBV segments, including TRBV5-6, TRBV5-1 and TRBV20-1, more often than controls.

Antigens of these TCRs are unknown. Built from TCR beta cDNA, the libraries had unique molecular identifiers in them. TCRdb redid the calling of the PCR reads with MiXCR, one entry per CDR3 protein. The table records 500,000 to 600,000 distinct CDR3 sequences, about 44% of them present only once. Input material: blood. These receptors all stem from a girl aged 5-17 years with multiple sclerosis.

The rearrangement joins TRBV20-1 to TRBJ2-7; possible D gene TRBD2, 6 bases. Germline CDR1 is DFQATT and CDR2 is SNEGSKA (reference sequence). The CDR3 sequence is 15 residues long. Trimming took off 0 bases at V and 1 base at J, with 13 bases between the two ends. This CDR3 reads CSARDLTRDSYEQYF. Here the CDR3 DNA reads TGCAGTGCTAGAGATCTGACTAGGGATTCCTACGAGCAGTACTTC.

This chain connects TRBV29-1 to TRBJ1-1; TRBD1 might be the D (5 bases). V lost 7 bases and J lost 3, with 15 bases in between. Germline assignment: CDR1 SQVTM and CDR2 ANQGSEA. This CDR3 has 13 amino acids. The CDR3 DNA follows: TGCAGCGCTGATGGGGTGGGGGACACTGAAGCTTTCTTT. Translation gives CSADGVGDTEAFF.

The chain combines TRBV10-3 with TRBJ1-1, with 9 bases fitting TRBD1. Trimming at V came to 5 bases and at J to 1 base, leaving 8 bases not matched to a gene. The CDR3 runs 16 residues. Per the germline V gene, CDR1 is ENHRY and CDR2 is SYGVKD. The CDR3 sequence is CAISPGQGGENTEAFF. CDR3 DNA sequence: TGTGCCATCAGTCCGGGACAGGGAGGGGAGAACACTGAAGCTTTCTTT.

This clonotype was observed a single time. The J gene is TRBJ1-2, the V gene TRBV10-3, with 7 nucleotides matching TRBD1. This CDR3 has 13 residues. Trimming cost V 0 bases and J 6 bases; bases outside gene matches: 1. CDR1 ENHRY and CDR2 SYGVKD come from the germline V gene. The CDR3 loop is CAISESQGDGYTF. The CDR3 coding sequence is TGTGCCATCAGTGAGTCGCAGGGGGATGGCTACACCTTC.

The DNA for the CDR3 is TGTGCCAGCACCCAAGGCAGGGGGACCTACAATGAGCAGTTCTTC. Translating it yields CASTQGRGTYNEQFF. The rearrangement links TRBV12-3 or TRBV12-4 to TRBJ2-1; 7 nucleotides line up with TRBD1. The V segment lost 7 bases and the J segment 2 bases; nucleotides outside the gene matches: 8. The CDR3 runs 15 residues.

The rearrangement links TRBV4-1 to TRBJ2-3; 7 bases align to TRBD2. V trimming: 4 bases; J trimming: 4 bases; junction bases outside the gene matches: 8. The CDR3 runs 15 residues. The germline V gene encodes CDR1 MGHRA and CDR2 YSYEKL. CDR3 in amino acids: CASSLVELAADTQYF. Here the CDR3 DNA reads TGCGCCAGCAGCCTCGTGGAGCTAGCGGCAGATACGCAGTATTTT.

The chain joins TRBV15 to TRBJ1-2; TRBD1 aligns across 7 bases. The V and J ends lost 5 bases and 4 bases, in that order; junction bases with no gene match: 4. CDR1 LNHNV and CDR2 YYDKDF come from the germline V gene (reference sequence). This CDR3 has 13 amino acids. The CDR3 loop is CATSYGQAYGYTF. DNA of the CDR3: TGTGCCACCAGCTACGGACAGGCCTATGGCTACACCTTC.

The chain has TRBV12-3 or TRBV12-4 and TRBJ1-5; 12 nucleotides line up with TRBD1. This CDR3 comprises 15 residues. Losses at the gene ends were 6 bases for V and 6 bases for J; bases not matched to a gene: 6. Here the CDR3 reads CASRQGQGARQPQHF. CDR3 DNA sequence: TGTGCCAGCAGACAGGGACAGGGGGCACGTCAGCCCCAGCATTTT.